This T cell receptor (beta chain) came from a study of control samples from healthy donors and cancer patients (dated by TCRdb to 2018 to 2021). Note on this clone: Its cognate antigen has yet to be identified. Per-base quality was not reported, and no clone a single base away is much larger than it.

The CDR3 numbers 13 residues from cysteine through phenylalanine. Only CDR3 DNA is held: 39 bases, read in frame from base 1. From a lookup of the germline V gene (reference sequence), CDR1 and CDR2 are MNHEY and SMNVEV. V is pared back by 7 bases and J by 13 bases, with 17 bases lying between the germline termini. The library was generated by the immunoSEQ multiplex PCR assay. In its TCRdb copy, this immuneACCESS table keeps in-frame sequences only and misses some clones. Where compared with another copy, unresolved V genes explain less than half of these, and the others have no known cause. Counted in this sample were tens of thousands of clones; approximately 87% of them appeared once. 47% of the sample goes to the ten largest clones.

Sample: blood. This receptor chain uses TRBV27 and TRBJ2-6; the D match is possibly TRBD1 or TRBD2, with 5 bases aligned in each. This sequence originates from a man in his sixties in good health. DNA sequence: TGTGCCAGCAAAGGGACGTCTAAGTGGGTCCTGACTTTC. Translated, it reads CASKGTSKWVLTF.